Below, 9 T cell receptor beta chains from the same sample are listed, as sequenced in a study of T cell responses to AZD1222 COVID-19 vaccine. Using immunoSEQ multiplex PCR, the repertoire was profiled, and TCRdb retains in-frame clones only, with some absent. The sample consists of more than 110,000 clones, over 80% of them appearing once. The material was peripheral blood, obtained 28 days after the second AZD1222 dose. These receptors were obtained from an adult who received the AZD1222 COVID-19 vaccine.

The chain uses TRBV18 and TRBJ2-2; no firm D call. The germline gives CDR1 KGHSH, CDR2 LQKENI. Trimming left V 2 bases short and J 6 bases short, with 10 bases between. The CDR3 loop spans 14 amino acids. The CDR3 DNA reads as TGTGCCAGCTCACCAGGGTATGACGCCGGGGAGCTGTTTTTT. Its translation is CASSPGYDAGELFF. Filled out from reference TRBV18 and TRBJ2-2, the complete variable domain reads NAGVMQNPRHLVRRRGQEARLRCSPMKGHSHVYWYRQLPEEGLKFMVYLQKENIIDESGMPKERFSAEFPKEGPSILRIQQVVRGDSAAYFCASSPGYDAGELFFGEGSRLTVL.

CDR3 coding DNA: TGTGCCAGCAGCTGGACGTCTTCGTCACCCCTCCACTTT. Its translation is CASSWTSSSPLHF. The V gene is TRBV6-2 or TRBV6-3, the J gene TRBJ1-6, with D unclear. The germline V gene has CDR1 MNHEY and CDR2 SVGEGT. The V end was cut by 6 bases, the J end by 10 bases, with 13 bases between. CDR3 size: 13 residues.

This clone was picked up one time. The J gene is TRBJ2-2, the V gene TRBV4-3; D tentatively fits TRBD1 or TRBD2 (7 bases each). This CDR3 contains 17 residues. V lost 4 bases to trimming and J lost 3 bases, with 18 bases between them. Germline loops: CDR1 LGHNA, CDR2 YSLEER. The CDR3 protein is CASSLLPGGGHTGELFF. DNA of the CDR3: TGCGCCAGCAGCCTCCTGCCAGGGGGGGGACACACCGGGGAGCTGTTTTTT.

The V gene is TRBV3-1 (or the pseudogene TRBV3-2), the J gene TRBJ1-2; 8 bases line up with TRBD1. V lost 3 bases to trimming and J lost 7 bases; unmatched junction nucleotides: 4. Germline values: CDR1 LGHDT, CDR2 YNNKEL (reference sequence). The CDR3 covers 13 residues. CDR3 amino acids: CASSQGGQGGYTF. The CDR3 DNA reads TGTGCCAGCAGCCAGGGCGGACAGGGTGGCTACACCTTC.

The gene calls are TRBV9 and TRBJ1-4; D gene uncertain. This CDR3 region has 13 residues. The germline V gene encodes CDR1 SGDLS and CDR2 YYNGEE. Trimming shortened V by 0 bases and J by 5 bases, and 5 bases separated the two germline ends. The CDR3 nucleotides read TGTGCCAGCAGCGTAGGGGCCAATGAAAAACTGTTTTTT. Amino acid sequence: CASSVGANEKLFF.

The chain uses TRBV5-4 and TRBJ2-7; 9 bases are a match to TRBD2. The length of the CDR3 is 15 residues. CDR1 is SGHNT, CDR2 YYREEE, per germline (reference sequence). V was pared by 1 base and J by 2 bases, with 4 bases of the junction left unmatched. The CDR3 DNA sequence: TGTGCCAGCAGCTTGAGCGGGAGGATCCCCTACGAGCAGTACTTC. This sequence encodes CASSLSGRIPYEQYF.

The rearrangement uses TRBV19 and TRBJ2-1; D may be TRBD1 or TRBD2 (5 bases each). The ends were cut back, 3 bases at V and 7 bases at J, with 19 bases in the middle. The germline V gene has CDR1 LNHDA and CDR2 SQIVND (reference sequence). This CDR3 comprises 16 residues. The DNA of the CDR3 is TGTGCCAGTAGTATGGTCCGGCAGGGAGTGCGGAATGAGCAGTTCTTC. Residues: CASSMVRQGVRNEQFF.

The genes are TRBV6-1 and TRBJ1-1; no reliable D call. V was trimmed by 1 base and J by 10 bases, leaving 13 bases between them. Germline loops: CDR1 MNHNS, CDR2 SASEGT. The CDR3 runs 13 residues. The CDR3 loop is CASSEGSPPRAFF. CDR3 DNA: TGTGCCAGCAGTGAAGGGTCCCCACCCCGAGCTTTCTTT.

The rearrangement uses TRBV27 and TRBJ2-1; TRBD2 matches at 12 bases. The V gene end was trimmed by 3 bases and the J gene end by 0 bases; junction bases not matched to a gene: 0. The germline V gene encodes CDR1 MNHEY and CDR2 SMNVEV (reference sequence). The CDR3 spans 16 residues. CDR3 DNA sequence: TGTGCCAGCAGTTTGACTAGCGGGAGCTCCTACAATGAGCAGTTCTTC. Its translation: CASSLTSGSSYNEQFF.